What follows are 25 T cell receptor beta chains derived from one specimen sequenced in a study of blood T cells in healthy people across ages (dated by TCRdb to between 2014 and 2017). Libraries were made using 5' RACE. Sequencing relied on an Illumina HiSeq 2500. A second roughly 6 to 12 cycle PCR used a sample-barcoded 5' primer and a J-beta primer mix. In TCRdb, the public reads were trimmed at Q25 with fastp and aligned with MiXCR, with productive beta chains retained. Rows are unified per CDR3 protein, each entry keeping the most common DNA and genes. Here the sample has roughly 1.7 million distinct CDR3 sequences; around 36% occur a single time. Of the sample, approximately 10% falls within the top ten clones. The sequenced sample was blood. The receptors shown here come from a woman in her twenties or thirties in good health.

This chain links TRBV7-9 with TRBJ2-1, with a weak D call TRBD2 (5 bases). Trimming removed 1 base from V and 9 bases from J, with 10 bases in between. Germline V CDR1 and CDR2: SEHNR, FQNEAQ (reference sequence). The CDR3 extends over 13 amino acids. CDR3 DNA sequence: TGTGCCAGCAGCTTAGAAGAAGGGAGTGAGCAGTTCTTC. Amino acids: CASSLEEGSEQFF.

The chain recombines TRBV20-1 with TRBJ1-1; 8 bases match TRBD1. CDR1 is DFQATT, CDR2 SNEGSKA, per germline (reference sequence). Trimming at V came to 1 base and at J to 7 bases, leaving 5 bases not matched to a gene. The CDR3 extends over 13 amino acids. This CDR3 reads CSARGPRGHEAFF. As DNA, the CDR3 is TGCAGTGCTAGAGGACCCAGGGGGCATGAAGCTTTCTTT.

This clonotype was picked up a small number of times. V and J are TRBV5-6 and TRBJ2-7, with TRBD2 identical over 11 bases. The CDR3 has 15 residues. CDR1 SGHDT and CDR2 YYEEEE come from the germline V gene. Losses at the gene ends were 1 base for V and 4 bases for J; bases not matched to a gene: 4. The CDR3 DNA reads TGTGCCAGCAGCTTGTGGCCTAGCGGGAGGTACGAGCAGTACTTC. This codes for CASSLWPSGRYEQYF.

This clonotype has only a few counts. This CDR3 is CAWSKADLTLAKNIQYF. In DNA form, the CDR3 reads TGTGCCTGGAGTAAGGCGGACCTAACCCTAGCCAAAAACATTCAGTACTTC. V and J are TRBV30 and TRBJ2-4; D is unresolved. The CDR3 contains 17 residues. V lost 2 bases and J 0 bases, leaving 17 bases between the germline ends. CDR1 GTSNPN and CDR2 SVGIG come from the germline V gene (reference sequence). The variable domain in full, with the rest retrieved from reference TRBV30 and TRBJ2-4, is SQTIHQWPATLVQPVGSPLSLECTVEGTSNPNLYWYRQAAGRGLQLLFYSVGIGQISSEVPQNLSASRPQDRQFILSSKKLLLSDSGFYLCAWSKADLTLAKNIQYFGAGTRLSVL.

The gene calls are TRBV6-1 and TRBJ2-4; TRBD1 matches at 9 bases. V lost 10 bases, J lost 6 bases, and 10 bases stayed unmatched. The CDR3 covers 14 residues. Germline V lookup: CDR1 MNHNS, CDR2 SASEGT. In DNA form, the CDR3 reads TGTGCCACGTCCTCGACAGGGGGAATAAACATTCAGTACTTC. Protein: CATSSTGGINIQYF.

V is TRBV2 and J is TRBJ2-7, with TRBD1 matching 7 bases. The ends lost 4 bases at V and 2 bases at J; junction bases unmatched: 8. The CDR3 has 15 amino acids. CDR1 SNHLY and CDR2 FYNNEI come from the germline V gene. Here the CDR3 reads CASSVWGQFTYEQYF. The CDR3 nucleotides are TGTGCCAGCAGTGTATGGGGACAGTTTACCTACGAGCAGTACTTC.

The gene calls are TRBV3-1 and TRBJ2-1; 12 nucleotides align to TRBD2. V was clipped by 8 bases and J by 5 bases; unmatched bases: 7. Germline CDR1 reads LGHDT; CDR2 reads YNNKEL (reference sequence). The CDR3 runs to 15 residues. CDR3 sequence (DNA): TGTGCCAGCGGGACCAGACTAGCGGGAGACAATGAGCAGTTCTTC. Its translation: CASGTRLAGDNEQFF.

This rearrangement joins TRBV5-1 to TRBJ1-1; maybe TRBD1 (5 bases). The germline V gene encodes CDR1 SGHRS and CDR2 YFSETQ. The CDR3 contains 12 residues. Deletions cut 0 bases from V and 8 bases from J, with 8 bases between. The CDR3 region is CASSLEEGEAFF. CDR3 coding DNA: TGCGCCAGCAGCTTGGAGGAGGGGGAAGCTTTCTTT.

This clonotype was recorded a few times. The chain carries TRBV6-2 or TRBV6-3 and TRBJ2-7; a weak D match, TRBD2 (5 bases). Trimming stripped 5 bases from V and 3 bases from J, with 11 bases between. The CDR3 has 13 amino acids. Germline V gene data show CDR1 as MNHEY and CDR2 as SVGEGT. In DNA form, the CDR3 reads TGTGCCAGCAGTAAAGCTAGCAGCTACGAGCAGTACTTC. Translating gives CASSKASSYEQYF.

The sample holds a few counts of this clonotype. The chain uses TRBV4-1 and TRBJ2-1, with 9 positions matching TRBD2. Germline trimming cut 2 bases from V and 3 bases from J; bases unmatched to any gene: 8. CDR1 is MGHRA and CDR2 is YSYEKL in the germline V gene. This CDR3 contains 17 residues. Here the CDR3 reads CASSQPQETSGYNEQFF. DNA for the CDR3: TGCGCCAGCAGCCAACCCCAGGAGACTAGCGGCTACAATGAGCAGTTCTTC.

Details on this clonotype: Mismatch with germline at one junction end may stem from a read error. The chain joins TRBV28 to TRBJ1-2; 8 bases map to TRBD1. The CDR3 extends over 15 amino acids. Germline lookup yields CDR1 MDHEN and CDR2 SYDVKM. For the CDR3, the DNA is TGCGCCAGCAGCTTCCCGACAGGGGCTAACTATGGCTACACCTTC. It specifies CASSFPTGANYGYTF.

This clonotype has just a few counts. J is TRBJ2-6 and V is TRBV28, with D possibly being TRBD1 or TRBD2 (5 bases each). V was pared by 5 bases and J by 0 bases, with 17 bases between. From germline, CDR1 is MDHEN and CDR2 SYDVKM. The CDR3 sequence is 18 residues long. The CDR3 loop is CASSINRDGDSGANVLTF. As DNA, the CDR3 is TGTGCCAGCAGTATAAACCGGGACGGGGACTCTGGGGCCAACGTCCTGACTTTC.

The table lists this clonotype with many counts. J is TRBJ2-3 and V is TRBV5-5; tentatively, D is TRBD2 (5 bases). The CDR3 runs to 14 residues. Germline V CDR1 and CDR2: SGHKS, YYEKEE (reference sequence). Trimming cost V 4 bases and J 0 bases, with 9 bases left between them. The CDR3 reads CASSPSRSTDTQYF. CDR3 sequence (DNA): TGTGCCAGCAGCCCTAGCAGGAGCACAGATACGCAGTATTTT.

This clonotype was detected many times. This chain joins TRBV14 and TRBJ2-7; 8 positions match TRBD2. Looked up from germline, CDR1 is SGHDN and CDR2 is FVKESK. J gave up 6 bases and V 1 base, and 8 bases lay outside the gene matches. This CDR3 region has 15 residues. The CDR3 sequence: CASSQGAGGTFEQYF. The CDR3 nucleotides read TGTGCCAGCAGCCAAGGGGCGGGAGGTACGTTCGAGCAGTACTTC.

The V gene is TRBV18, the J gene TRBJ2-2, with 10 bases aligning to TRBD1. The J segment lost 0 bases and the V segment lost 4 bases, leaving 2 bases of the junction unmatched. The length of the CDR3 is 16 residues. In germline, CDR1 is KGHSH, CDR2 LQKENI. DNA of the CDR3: TGTGCCAGCTCACGAGGACAGGGGGCGAACACCGGGGAGCTGTTTTTT. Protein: CASSRGQGANTGELFF.

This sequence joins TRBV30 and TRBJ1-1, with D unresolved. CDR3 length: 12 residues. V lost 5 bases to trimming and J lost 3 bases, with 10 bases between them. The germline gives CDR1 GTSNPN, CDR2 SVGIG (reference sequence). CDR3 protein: CAWQPWDTEAFF. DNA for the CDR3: TGTGCCTGGCAACCGTGGGACACTGAAGCTTTCTTT.

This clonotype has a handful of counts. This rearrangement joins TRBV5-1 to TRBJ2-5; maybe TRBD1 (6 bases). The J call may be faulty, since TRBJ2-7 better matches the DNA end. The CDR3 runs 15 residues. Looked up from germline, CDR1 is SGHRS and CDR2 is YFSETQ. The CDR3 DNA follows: TGCGCCAGCAGCCAGCGTGGGACATCCCATTACGAGCAGTACTTC. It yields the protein CASSQRGTSHYEQYF.

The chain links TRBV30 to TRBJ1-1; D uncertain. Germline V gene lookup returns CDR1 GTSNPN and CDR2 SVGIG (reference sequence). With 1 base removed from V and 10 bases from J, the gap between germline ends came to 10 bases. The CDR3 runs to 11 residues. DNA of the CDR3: TGTGCCTGGAGTGACGGCATCGGAGCTTTCTTT. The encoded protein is CAWSDGIGAFF. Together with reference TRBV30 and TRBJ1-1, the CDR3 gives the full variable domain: SQTIHQWPATLVQPVGSPLSLECTVEGTSNPNLYWYRQAAGRGLQLLFYSVGIGQISSEVPQNLSASRPQDRQFILSSKKLLLSDSGFYLCAWSDGIGAFFGQGTRLTVV.

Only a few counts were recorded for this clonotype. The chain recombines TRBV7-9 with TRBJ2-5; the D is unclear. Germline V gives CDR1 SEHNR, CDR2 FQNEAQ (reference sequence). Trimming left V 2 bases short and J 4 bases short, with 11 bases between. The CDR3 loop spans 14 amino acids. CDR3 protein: CASSLREKGETQYF. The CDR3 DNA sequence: TGTGCCAGCAGCTTACGCGAAAAGGGAGAGACCCAGTACTTC.

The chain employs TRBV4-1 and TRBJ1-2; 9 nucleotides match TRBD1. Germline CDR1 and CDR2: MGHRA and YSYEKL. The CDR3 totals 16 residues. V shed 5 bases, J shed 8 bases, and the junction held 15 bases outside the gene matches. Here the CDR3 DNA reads TGCGCCAGCAGCAGGGGACAGGGCCCACTAGTGGGAGGCTACACCTTC. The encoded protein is CASSRGQGPLVGGYTF.

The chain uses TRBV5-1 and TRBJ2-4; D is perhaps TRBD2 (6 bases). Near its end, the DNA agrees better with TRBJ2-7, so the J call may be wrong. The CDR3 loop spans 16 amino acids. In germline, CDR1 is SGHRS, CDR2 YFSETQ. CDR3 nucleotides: TGCGCCAGCAGCTTGGTGGGGTCTAGCGCCCCGCACGAGCAGTACTTC. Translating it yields CASSLVGSSAPHEQYF.

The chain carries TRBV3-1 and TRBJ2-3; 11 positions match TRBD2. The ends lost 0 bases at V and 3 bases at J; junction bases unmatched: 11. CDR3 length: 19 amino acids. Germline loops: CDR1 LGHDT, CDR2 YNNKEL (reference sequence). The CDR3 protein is CASSQDLIAGGPRTDTQYF. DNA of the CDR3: TGTGCCAGCAGCCAAGATCTAATAGCGGGGGGGCCGAGAACAGATACGCAGTATTTT.

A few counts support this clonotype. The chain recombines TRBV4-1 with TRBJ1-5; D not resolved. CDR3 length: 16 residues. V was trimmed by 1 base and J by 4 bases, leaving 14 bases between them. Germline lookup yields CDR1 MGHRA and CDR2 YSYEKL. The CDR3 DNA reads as TGCGCCAGCAGCCAAGTTATATCCAGAACAAATCAGCCCCAGCATTTT. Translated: CASSQVISRTNQPQHF.

As DNA, the CDR3 is TGCGCCAGCAGCTTGTTTGCTTCGAGCTCCTACAATGAGCAGTTCTTC. It translates to CASSLFASSSYNEQFF. The rearrangement uses TRBV5-1 and TRBJ2-1; the D is unclear. There are 16 residues in the CDR3. V was pared by 1 base and J by 0 bases, with 11 bases between. Germline CDR1 and CDR2: SGHRS and YFSETQ.

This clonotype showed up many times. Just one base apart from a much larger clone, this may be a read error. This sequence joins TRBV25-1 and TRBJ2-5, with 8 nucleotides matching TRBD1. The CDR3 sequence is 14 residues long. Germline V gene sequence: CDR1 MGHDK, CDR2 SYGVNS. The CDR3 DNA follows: TGTGCCAGCAGGGAATTGGGGACAGGCGAGACCCAGTACTTC. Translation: CASRELGTGETQYF.